This TCR beta chain originates from a study of T cell responses to AZD1222 COVID-19 vaccine. The table came from immunoSEQ multiplex PCR; TCRdb's copy has only in-frame clones and leaves some out. Of 140,000 to 150,000 clones listed, 93% are singletons. General study results and limits: The donor group comprised mostly white British people and more females; the analysis possibly underestimated clonal diversity. Baseline antibody screening turned up just 6 or 7 seropositive AZD1222 recipients. Samples come after the peak T cell response, not at day 14.

V was trimmed by 6 bases and J by 3 bases, leaving 6 bases between them. The CDR3 covers 11 residues. Per the germline V gene, CDR1 is SNHLY and CDR2 is FYNNEI. Of note for this clone: The target antigen is unknown.

The sample here was peripheral blood, taken on day 0 of AZD1222 vaccination. V and J are TRBV2 and TRBJ2-7; D uncertain. The source is an adult in good health. In DNA, the CDR3 is TGTGCCAGCAGCGAGATCTACGAGCAGTACTTC. Translation gives CASSEIYEQYF.